Sequencing of this T cell receptor (beta chain) was carried out in a study of T cells after yellow fever vaccination. This clonotype was counted only a few times. TCRdb used MiXCR to reprocess the 5' RACE reads, holding one entry per CDR3 protein. Found here are approximately 610,000 distinct CDR3 sequences, 17% of them singletons; the top ten hold 17%. The TCR comes from a man between 18 and 35 years old who received the YFV17D yellow fever vaccine. Source: PBMCs, taken around 5 days after the first yellow fever vaccination.

CDR3 region: CASSQGTGGTYGYTF. For the CDR3, the DNA is TGCGCCAGCAGCCAAGGAACGGGGGGGACGTATGGCTACACCTTC. The chain is built from TRBV4-3 and TRBJ1-2; weak D call: TRBD1 (5 bases). The length of the CDR3 is 15 residues. V lost 1 base and J lost 5, with 14 bases in between. Germline assignment: CDR1 LGHNA and CDR2 YSLEER.